The source of this T cell receptor beta chain is a study of blood T cell repertoires in COVID-19. The wider study: The United States, Italy and Spain provided the acute and convalescent COVID-19 samples.

Unmatched junction bases numbered 9, after V lost 5 bases and J lost 1 base. The CDR3 totals 16 residues. CDR1 is SGHTA, CDR2 FQGTGA, per germline. Per the study methods: It was from reference gene primer amplification that nucleated cell counts were estimated. TCRdb's table, derived via immunoSEQ multiplex PCR, lists solely in-frame clones and lacks some. V, J and clone size reflect that table, while D and trimming were determined from the DNA. The sample yields 150,000 to 200,000 clones, approximately 85% seen once. Input material: peripheral blood. This receptor was obtained from a man aged 55 to 70 who had recovered from COVID-19. The chain joins TRBV7-3 to TRBJ2-7; 9 positions agree with TRBD1. The CDR3 region has the DNA TGTGCCAGCAGCCCATCGGGGGACAGGGCATCCTACGAGCAGTACTTC. It encodes CASSPSGDRASYEQYF.